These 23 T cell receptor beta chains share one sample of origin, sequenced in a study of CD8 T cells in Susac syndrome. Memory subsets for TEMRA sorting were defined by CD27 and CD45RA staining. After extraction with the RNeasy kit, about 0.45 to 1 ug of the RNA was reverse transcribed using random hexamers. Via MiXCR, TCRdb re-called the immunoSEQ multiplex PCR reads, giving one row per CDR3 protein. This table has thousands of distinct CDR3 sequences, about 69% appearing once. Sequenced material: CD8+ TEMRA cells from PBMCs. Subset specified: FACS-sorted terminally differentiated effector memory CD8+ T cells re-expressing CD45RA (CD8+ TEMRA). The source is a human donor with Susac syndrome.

The CDR3: CSARVEGLPGELFF. The CDR3 DNA is TGCAGTGCTAGGGTCGAGGGTTTACCCGGGGAGCTGTTTTTT. The chain combines TRBV20-1 with TRBJ2-2, with D tentatively TRBD2 (5 bases). This CDR3 spans 14 amino acids. V shed 3 bases and J shed 6 bases, with 14 bases lying between them. CDR1 is DFQATT, CDR2 SNEGSKA, per germline (reference sequence).

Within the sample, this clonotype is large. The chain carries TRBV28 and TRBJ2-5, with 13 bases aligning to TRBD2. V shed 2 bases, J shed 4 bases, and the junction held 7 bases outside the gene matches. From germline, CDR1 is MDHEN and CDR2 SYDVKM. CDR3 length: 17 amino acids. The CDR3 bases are TGTGCCAGCAGTTTAGTACTAGCGGGAGGGCTGTTAGAGACCCAGTACTTC. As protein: CASSLVLAGGLLETQYF.

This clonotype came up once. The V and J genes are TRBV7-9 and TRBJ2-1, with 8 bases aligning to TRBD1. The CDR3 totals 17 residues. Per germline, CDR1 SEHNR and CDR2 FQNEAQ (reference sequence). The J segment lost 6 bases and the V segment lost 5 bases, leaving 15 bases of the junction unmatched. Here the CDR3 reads CASSHLMGQGAPNEQFF. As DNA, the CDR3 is TGTGCCAGCAGCCACCTCATGGGGCAGGGGGCTCCCAATGAGCAGTTCTTC. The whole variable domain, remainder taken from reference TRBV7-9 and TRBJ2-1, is DTGVSQNPRHKITKRGQNVTFRCDPISEHNRLYWYRQTLGQGPEFLTYFQNEAQLEKSRLLSDRFSAERPKGSFSTLEIQRTEQGDSAMYLCASSHLMGQGAPNEQFFGPGTRLTVL.

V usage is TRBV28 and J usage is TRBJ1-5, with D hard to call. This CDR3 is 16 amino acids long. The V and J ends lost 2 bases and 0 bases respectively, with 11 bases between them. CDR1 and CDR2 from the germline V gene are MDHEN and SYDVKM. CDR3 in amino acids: CASSLGRTYSNQPQHF. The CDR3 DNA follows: TGTGCCAGCAGTTTAGGTCGGACTTATAGCAATCAGCCCCAGCATTTT.

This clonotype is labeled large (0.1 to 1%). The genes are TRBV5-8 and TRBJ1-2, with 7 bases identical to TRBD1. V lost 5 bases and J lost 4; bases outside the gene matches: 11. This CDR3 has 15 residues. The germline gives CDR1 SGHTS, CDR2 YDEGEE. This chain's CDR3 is CASSSGTESVYGYTF. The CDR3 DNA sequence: TGTGCCAGCAGTTCAGGGACAGAATCAGTCTATGGCTACACCTTC.

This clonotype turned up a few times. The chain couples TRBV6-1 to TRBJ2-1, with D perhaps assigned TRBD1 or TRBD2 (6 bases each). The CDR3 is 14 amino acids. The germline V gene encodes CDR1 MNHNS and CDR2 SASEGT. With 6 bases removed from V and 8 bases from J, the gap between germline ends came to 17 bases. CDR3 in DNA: TGTGCCAGCAGCTCCGGGGGCCTAGTGGATGAGCAGTTCTTC. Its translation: CASSSGGLVDEQFF.

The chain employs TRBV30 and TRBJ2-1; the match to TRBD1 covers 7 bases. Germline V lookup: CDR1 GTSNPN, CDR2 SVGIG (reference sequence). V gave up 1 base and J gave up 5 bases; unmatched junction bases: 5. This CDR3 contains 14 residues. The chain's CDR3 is CAWSEGGYNNEQFF. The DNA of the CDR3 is TGTGCCTGGAGTGAAGGGGGCTACAACAATGAGCAGTTCTTC.

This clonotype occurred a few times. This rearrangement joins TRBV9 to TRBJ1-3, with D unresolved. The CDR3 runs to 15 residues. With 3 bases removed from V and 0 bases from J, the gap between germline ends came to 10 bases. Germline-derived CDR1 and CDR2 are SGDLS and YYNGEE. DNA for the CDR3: TGTGCCAGCAGCGGACGGCCGAGCTCTGGAAACACCATATATTTT. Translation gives CASSGRPSSGNTIYF.

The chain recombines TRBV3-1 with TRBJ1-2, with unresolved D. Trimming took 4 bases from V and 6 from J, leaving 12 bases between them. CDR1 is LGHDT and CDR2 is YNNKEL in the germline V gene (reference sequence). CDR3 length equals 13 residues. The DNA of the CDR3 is TGTGCCAGCAGCCCCCTGGGCAGTAATGGCTACACCTTC. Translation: CASSPLGSNGYTF.

The CDR3 spells CASSNSPGTGPVSWANVLTF. The CDR3 DNA is TGTGCCAGCAGCAACAGTCCCGGGACAGGGCCTGTCTCTTGGGCCAACGTCCTGACTTTC. J is TRBJ2-6 and V is TRBV21-1; the listed D gene, TRBD1, was not tested against the DNA. TRBV21-1 represents a pseudogene. The CDR3 covers 20 residues.

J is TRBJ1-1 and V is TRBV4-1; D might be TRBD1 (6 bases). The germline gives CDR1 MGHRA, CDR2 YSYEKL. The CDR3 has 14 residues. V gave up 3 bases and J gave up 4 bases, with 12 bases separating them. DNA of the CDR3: TGCGCCAGCAGCCACAGGGGAGGGTCCACTGAAGCTTTCTTT. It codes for CASSHRGGSTEAFF.

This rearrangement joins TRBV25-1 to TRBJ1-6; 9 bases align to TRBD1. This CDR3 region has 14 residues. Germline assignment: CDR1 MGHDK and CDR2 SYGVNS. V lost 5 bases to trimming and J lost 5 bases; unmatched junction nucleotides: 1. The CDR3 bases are TGTGCCAGCAGTTGGGACAGGGATAATTCACCCCTCCACTTT. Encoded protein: CASSWDRDNSPLHF.

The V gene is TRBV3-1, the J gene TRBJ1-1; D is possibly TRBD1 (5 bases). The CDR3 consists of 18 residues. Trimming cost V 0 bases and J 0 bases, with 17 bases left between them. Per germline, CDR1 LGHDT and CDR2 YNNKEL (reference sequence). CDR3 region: CASSQDEHGADMNTEAFF. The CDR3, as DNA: TGTGCCAGCAGCCAAGACGAACATGGGGCAGATATGAACACTGAAGCTTTCTTT.

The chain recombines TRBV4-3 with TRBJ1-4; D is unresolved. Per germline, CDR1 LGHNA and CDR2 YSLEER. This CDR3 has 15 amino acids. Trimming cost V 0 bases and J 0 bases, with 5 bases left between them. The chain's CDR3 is CASSQDGATNEKLFF. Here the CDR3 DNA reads TGCGCCAGCAGCCAAGATGGCGCAACTAATGAAAAACTGTTTTTT.

The CDR3 loop reads CASRVDSYWVSRGAEQFF. CDR3 DNA: TGTGCCAGCAGAGTTGATTCCTATTGGGTGTCGCGCGGGGCGGAGCAGTTCTTC. The chain is built from TRBV28 and TRBJ2-1, with D possibly TRBD2 on 6 matching bases. Looked up from germline, CDR1 is MDHEN and CDR2 is SYDVKM. V lost 6 bases to trimming and J lost 10 bases, with 31 bases between them. This CDR3 has 18 amino acids.

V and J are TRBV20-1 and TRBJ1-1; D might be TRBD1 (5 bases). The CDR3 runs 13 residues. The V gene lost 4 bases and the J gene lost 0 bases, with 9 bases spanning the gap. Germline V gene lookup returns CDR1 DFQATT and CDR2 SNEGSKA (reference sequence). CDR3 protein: CSAIGTVNTEAFF. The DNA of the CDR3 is TGCAGTGCTATCGGGACGGTGAACACTGAAGCTTTCTTT.

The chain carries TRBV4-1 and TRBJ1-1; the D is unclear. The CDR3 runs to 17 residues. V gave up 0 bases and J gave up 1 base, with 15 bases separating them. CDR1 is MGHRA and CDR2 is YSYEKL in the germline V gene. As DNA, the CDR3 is TGCGCCAGCAGCCAAGATGCTGGGCAGAACCCGAACACTGAAGCTTTCTTT. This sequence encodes CASSQDAGQNPNTEAFF.

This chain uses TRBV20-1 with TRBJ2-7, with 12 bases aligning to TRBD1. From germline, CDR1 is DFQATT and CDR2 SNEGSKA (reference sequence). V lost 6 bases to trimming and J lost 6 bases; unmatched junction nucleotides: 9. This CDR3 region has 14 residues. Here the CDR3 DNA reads TGCAGTGCCCTGGGACAGGGGGCTTGGGTCGAGCAGTACGTC. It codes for CSALGQGAWVEQYV.

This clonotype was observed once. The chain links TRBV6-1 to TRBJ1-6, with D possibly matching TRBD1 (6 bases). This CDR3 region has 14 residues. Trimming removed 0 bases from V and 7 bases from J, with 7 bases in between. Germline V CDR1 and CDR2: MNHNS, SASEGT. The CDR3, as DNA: TGTGCCAGCAGTGAAGCTACAGGGAATTCACCCCTCCACTTT. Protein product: CASSEATGNSPLHF.

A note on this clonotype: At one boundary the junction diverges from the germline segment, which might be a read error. CDR3 bases: TGCGCCTGCAGCCATGAGTGGGGGGCAGGGGAGACCCAGTACTTC. Translating gives CACSHEWGAGETQYF. The chain is built from TRBV4-3 and TRBJ2-5; D may be TRBD1 or TRBD2 (6 bases each). Germline V gene sequence: CDR1 LGHNA, CDR2 YSLEER. The CDR3 has 15 residues.

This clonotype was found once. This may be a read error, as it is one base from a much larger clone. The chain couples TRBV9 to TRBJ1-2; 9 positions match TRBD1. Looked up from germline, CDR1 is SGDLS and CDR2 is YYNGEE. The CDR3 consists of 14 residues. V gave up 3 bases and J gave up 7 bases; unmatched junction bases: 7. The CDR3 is CASSATGGAAGYTF. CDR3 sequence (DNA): TGTGCCAGCAGCGCAACAGGGGGCGCGGCTGGCTACACCTTC. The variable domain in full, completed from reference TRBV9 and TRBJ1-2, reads DSGVTQTPKHLITATGQRVTLRCSPRSGDLSVYWYQQSLDQGLQFLIQYYNGEERAKGNILERFSAQQFPDLHSELNLSSLELGDSALYFCASSATGGAAGYTFGSGTRLTVV.

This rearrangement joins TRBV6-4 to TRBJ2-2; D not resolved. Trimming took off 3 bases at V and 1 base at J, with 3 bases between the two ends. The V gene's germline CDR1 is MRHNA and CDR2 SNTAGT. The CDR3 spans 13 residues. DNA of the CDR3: TGTGCCAGCAGTGAGGGGAACACCGGGGAGCTGTTTTTT. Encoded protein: CASSEGNTGELFF.

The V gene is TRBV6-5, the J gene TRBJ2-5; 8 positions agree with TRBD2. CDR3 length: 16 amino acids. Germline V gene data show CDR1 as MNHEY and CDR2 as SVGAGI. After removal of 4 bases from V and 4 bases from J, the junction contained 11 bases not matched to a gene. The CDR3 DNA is TGTGCCAGCAGTTCTCCTCCGGGGGGGCCTGGAGAGACCCAGTACTTC. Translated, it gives CASSSPPGGPGETQYF.